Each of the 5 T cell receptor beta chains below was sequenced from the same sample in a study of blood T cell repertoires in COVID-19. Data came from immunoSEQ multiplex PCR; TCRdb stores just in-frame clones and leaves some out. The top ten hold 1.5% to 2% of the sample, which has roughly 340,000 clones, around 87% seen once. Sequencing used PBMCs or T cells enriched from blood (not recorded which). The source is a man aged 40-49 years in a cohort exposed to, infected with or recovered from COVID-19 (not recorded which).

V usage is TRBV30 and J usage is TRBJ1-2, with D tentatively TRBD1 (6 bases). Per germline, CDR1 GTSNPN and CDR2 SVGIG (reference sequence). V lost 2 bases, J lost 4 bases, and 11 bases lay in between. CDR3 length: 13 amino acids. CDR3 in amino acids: CAWSQGGGYGYTF. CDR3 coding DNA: TGTGCCTGGAGTCAAGGGGGGGGCTATGGCTACACCTTC. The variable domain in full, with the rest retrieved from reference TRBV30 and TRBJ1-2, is SQTIHQWPATLVQPVGSPLSLECTVEGTSNPNLYWYRQAAGRGLQLLFYSVGIGQISSEVPQNLSASRPQDRQFILSSKKLLLSDSGFYLCAWSQGGGYGYTFGSGTRLTVV.

CDR3 nucleotide sequence: TGCGCCAGTAAGCGGGAGGATATCTCCTACGAGCAGTACTTC. Translating gives CASKREDISYEQYF. The gene calls are TRBV10-2 and TRBJ2-7, with 9 bases identical to TRBD2. Germline lookup yields CDR1 WSHSY and CDR2 SAAADI. V was clipped by 9 bases and J by 0 bases; unmatched bases: 6. The CDR3 spans 14 residues.

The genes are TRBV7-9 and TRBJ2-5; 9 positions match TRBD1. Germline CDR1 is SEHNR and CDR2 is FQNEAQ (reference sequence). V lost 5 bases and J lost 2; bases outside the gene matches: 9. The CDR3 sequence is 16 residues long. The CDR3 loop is CASSRTPTGGQETQYF. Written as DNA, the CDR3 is TGTGCCAGCAGCCGCACCCCGACAGGGGGGCAAGAGACCCAGTACTTC.

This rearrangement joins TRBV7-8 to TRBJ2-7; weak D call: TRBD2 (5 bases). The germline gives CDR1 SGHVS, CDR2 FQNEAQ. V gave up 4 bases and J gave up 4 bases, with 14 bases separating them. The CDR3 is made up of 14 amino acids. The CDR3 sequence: CASSYDFWEYEQYF. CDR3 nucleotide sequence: TGTGCCAGCAGCTATGACTTCTGGGAGTACGAGCAGTACTTC.

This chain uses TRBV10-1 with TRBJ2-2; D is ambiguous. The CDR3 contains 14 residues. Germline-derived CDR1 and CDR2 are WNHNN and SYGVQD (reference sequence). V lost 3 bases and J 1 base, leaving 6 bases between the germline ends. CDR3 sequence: CASSDAGNTGELFF. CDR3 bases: TGCGCCAGCAGTGATGCAGGGAACACCGGGGAGCTGTTTTTT.